A single sample gave rise to the 28 T cell receptor beta chains below, sequenced in a study of blood T cell repertoires in COVID-19. Some clones are missing from TCRdb's copy, which holds only in-frame ones; the method was immunoSEQ multiplex PCR. The sample has approximately 130,000 clones; roughly 84% are singletons. Sequences were obtained from peripheral blood. The receptors shown here come from a man in his 60s with acute or convalescent COVID-19.

The CDR3 region is CATRTSGGTDTQYF. For the CDR3, the DNA is TGTGCCACGAGGACTAGCGGGGGCACAGATACGCAGTATTTT. The chain combines TRBV6-5 with TRBJ2-3, with 12 bases that match TRBD2. The CDR3 sequence is 14 residues long. V was pared by 10 bases and J by 1 base, with 3 bases of the junction left unmatched. The germline CDR1 and CDR2 sequences are MNHEY and SVGAGI.

This chain uses TRBV28 with TRBJ1-4; the D is unclear. Germline V gives CDR1 MDHEN, CDR2 SYDVKM. The CDR3 consists of 12 residues. Trimming took off 5 bases at V and 16 bases at J, with 17 bases between the two ends. Written as DNA, the CDR3 is TGTGCCAGCAGTGACTTGGTCCGGGGTCGGTTTTTT. Its protein is CASSDLVRGRFF.

The chain joins TRBV12-5 to TRBJ1-1; D is perhaps TRBD1 (5 bases). CDR1 and CDR2 from the germline V gene are LGHNT and FRNRAP. The CDR3 has 14 residues. The V end lost 5 bases, the J end lost 1 base, and 11 bases lay between the germline ends. The DNA for the CDR3 is TGTGCTAGTGGTCCGCGGACACCGAACACTGAAGCTTTCTTT. It is translated as CASGPRTPNTEAFF. The full variable domain, with the rest looked up from reference TRBV12-5 and TRBJ1-1, is DARVTQTPRHKVTEMGQEVTMRCQPILGHNTVFWYRQTMMQGLELLAYFRNRAPLDDSGMPKDRFSAEMPDATLATLKIQPSEPRDSAVYFCASGPRTPNTEAFFGQGTRLTVV.

This clone was seen once. The CDR3 nucleotides read TGTGCCACCAGCCCTGCGGGGGGTAACACTGAAGCTTTCTTT. Its protein product is CATSPAGGNTEAFF. This chain connects TRBV15 to TRBJ1-1; the D gene is possibly TRBD1 (5 bases). Germline V gives CDR1 LNHNV, CDR2 YYDKDF (reference sequence). The V gene lost 5 bases and the J gene lost 2 bases, with 12 bases spanning the gap. The CDR3 is 14 residues long.

The chain carries TRBV20-1 and TRBJ2-7; no reliable D call. CDR1 is DFQATT, CDR2 SNEGSKA, per germline (reference sequence). CDR3 size: 11 residues. The ends were cut back, 6 bases at V and 4 bases at J, with 10 bases in the middle. CDR3 protein: CSAASQYEQYF. CDR3 sequence (DNA): TGCAGTGCCGCATCTCAGTACGAGCAGTACTTC.

The chain couples TRBV29-1 to TRBJ1-1, with D possibly TRBD1 on 5 matching bases. CDR3 length: 13 residues. The germline V and J ends were trimmed by 7 bases and 0 bases, with 12 bases remaining between them. CDR1 is SQVTM, CDR2 ANQGSEA, per germline. CDR3 residues: CSAAAGLNTEAFF. The CDR3 nucleotides are TGCAGCGCTGCGGCGGGGCTGAACACTGAAGCTTTCTTT.

This clone was seen a few times. V and J are TRBV2 and TRBJ2-7; 8 bases agree with TRBD2. The CDR3 extends over 14 amino acids. The germline V gene encodes CDR1 SNHLY and CDR2 FYNNEI. V lost 3 bases, J lost 3 bases, and 4 bases stayed unmatched. CDR3 in amino acids: CASSENSGNYEQYF. The CDR3 coding sequence is TGTGCCAGCAGTGAGAATAGCGGGAACTACGAGCAGTACTTC.

The V gene is TRBV2, the J gene TRBJ2-1; 9 positions match TRBD1. Trimming at V came to 7 bases and at J to 9 bases, leaving 4 bases not matched to a gene. Germline values: CDR1 SNHLY, CDR2 FYNNEI. CDR3 size: 12 residues. The CDR3, as DNA: TGTGCCAGCAACACAGGGGGCGGTGAGCAGTTCTTC. As protein: CASNTGGGEQFF.

The chain couples TRBV5-8 to TRBJ1-5; 7 nucleotides match TRBD1. The CDR3 runs 14 residues. In germline, CDR1 is SGHTS, CDR2 YDEGEE. Trimming took 4 bases from V and 6 from J; bases not matched to a gene: 7. Here the CDR3 reads CASSPGQAAQPQHF. CDR3 sequence (DNA): TGTGCCAGCAGCCCAGGACAGGCAGCTCAGCCCCAGCATTTT.

The rearrangement links TRBV19 to TRBJ2-2; 7 bases match TRBD2. This CDR3 is built from 14 residues. CDR1 and CDR2 (germline): LNHDA, SQIVND (reference sequence). V lost 3 bases and J lost 7; bases outside the gene matches: 5. CDR3 region: CASSMRGGDGELFF. CDR3 nucleotides: TGTGCCAGTAGTATGAGGGGAGGGGACGGGGAGCTGTTTTTT.

Only one count was recorded for this clone. The V and J genes are TRBV5-1 and TRBJ2-5; 9 bases match TRBD1. J was trimmed by 5 bases and V by 3 bases; bases with no gene match: 8. The CDR3 spans 15 residues. Germline V lookup: CDR1 SGHRS, CDR2 YFSETQ. In DNA, the CDR3 is TGCGCCAGCAGCTCTAGGACAGGGGAAGGTGAGACCCAGTACTTC. Translated, it gives CASSSRTGEGETQYF.

The chain employs TRBV4-1 and TRBJ2-1, with D perhaps matching TRBD2 (6 bases). Trimming removed 5 bases at V and 0 bases at J, with 17 bases between. Germline lookup yields CDR1 MGHRA and CDR2 YSYEKL. The CDR3 extends over 17 amino acids. This CDR3 reads CASSYYGGARSYNEQFF. CDR3 in DNA: TGCGCCAGCAGCTACTACGGGGGTGCCCGCTCCTACAATGAGCAGTTCTTC.

The chain links TRBV20-1 to TRBJ2-5; 14 bases match TRBD2. V trimming: 3 bases; J trimming: 5 bases; junction bases outside the gene matches: 2. This CDR3 region has 14 residues. CDR1 and CDR2 (germline): DFQATT, SNEGSKA (reference sequence). The CDR3 bases are TGCAGTGCTAGTCGACTAGCGGGGGGGGAGACCCAGTACTTC. Residues: CSASRLAGGETQYF.

The chain is built from TRBV18 and TRBJ1-5, with TRBD1 matching 9 bases. The CDR3 is 17 amino acids. Trimming cost V 2 bases and J 1 base; bases outside gene matches: 6. Germline assignment: CDR1 KGHSH and CDR2 LQKENI. CDR3 DNA: TGTGCCAGCTCACCAGCCGGGACAGGGCGAAGCAATCAGCCCCAGCATTTT. This translates into CASSPAGTGRSNQPQHF.

In its sample, this clone was seen once. The chain couples TRBV6-2 or TRBV6-3 to TRBJ1-2, with D perhaps TRBD1 (5 bases). This CDR3 has 13 amino acids. Trimming took 5 bases from V and 4 from J, leaving 11 bases between them. Per the germline V gene, CDR1 is MNHEY and CDR2 is SVGEGT. CDR3 loop: CASSPTGGYGYTF. The CDR3 DNA reads TGTGCCAGCAGTCCGACCGGGGGCTATGGCTACACCTTC.

About this clone: The sample has other DNA sequences that encode this CDR3 too. The rearrangement joins TRBV7-3 to TRBJ2-2; TRBD1 matches at 12 bases. Germline V gene sequence: CDR1 SGHTA, CDR2 FQGTGA. The CDR3 spans 17 residues. Losses at the gene ends were 3 bases for V and 5 bases for J; bases not matched to a gene: 7. Here the CDR3 reads CASSLTGTGGRTGELFF. DNA of the CDR3: TGTGCCAGCAGCTTGACCGGGACAGGGGGCAGGACCGGGGAGCTGTTTTTT.

The rearrangement joins TRBV28 to TRBJ1-5, with TRBD1 matching 7 bases. The germline V gene encodes CDR1 MDHEN and CDR2 SYDVKM. V dropped 6 bases and J dropped 3; count of bases not matched to a gene: 11. This CDR3 has 16 residues. CDR3 DNA: TGTGCCAGCAGGATACATGGACAGGCTGCCAATCAGCCCCAGCATTTT. Translation gives CASRIHGQAANQPQHF.

This chain connects TRBV12-5 to TRBJ2-1; D is possibly TRBD2 (5 bases). Germline values: CDR1 LGHNT, CDR2 FRNRAP. This CDR3 comprises 12 residues. Trimming pared 2 bases from V and 9 bases from J, leaving 8 bases between. CDR3: CASGLQRGEQFF. The DNA of the CDR3 is TGTGCTAGTGGTTTGCAACGGGGTGAGCAGTTCTTC.

The CDR3 sequence: CAYAPQGNEKLFF. The CDR3 bases are TGTGCCTATGCCCCTCAGGGTAATGAAAAACTGTTTTTT. The V call is TRBV30, the J call TRBJ1-4; TRBD1 might be the D (5 bases). CDR1 and CDR2 from the germline V gene are GTSNPN and SVGIG (reference sequence). The CDR3 is made up of 13 amino acids. Deletions cut 7 bases from V and 4 bases from J, with 13 bases between.

This clone was observed a single time. This sequence joins TRBV29-1 and TRBJ2-7; 9 positions match TRBD1. Germline-derived CDR1 and CDR2 are SQVTM and ANQGSEA. V was clipped by 6 bases and J by 0 bases; unmatched bases: 9. This CDR3 region has 15 residues. CDR3 nucleotide sequence: TGCAGCGTCGACCAGGACAGGGGAAGCTCCTACGAGCAGTACTTC. Amino acids: CSVDQDRGSSYEQYF.

The rearrangement uses TRBV7-8 and TRBJ2-7; 10 positions agree with TRBD1. Germline-derived CDR1 and CDR2 are SGHVS and FQNEAQ. The CDR3 totals 14 residues. The V gene end was trimmed by 4 bases and the J gene end by 4 bases; junction bases not matched to a gene: 4. The CDR3 bases are TGTGCCAGCAGCTCCCGGGACAGGGGTTACGAGCAGTACTTC. It codes for CASSSRDRGYEQYF.

The V and J genes are TRBV7-3 and TRBJ2-1; TRBD1 might be the D (5 bases). CDR1 and CDR2 (germline): SGHTA, FQGTGA. Deletions cut 6 bases from V and 4 bases from J, with 10 bases between. The CDR3 sequence is 13 residues long. The CDR3 nucleotides read TGTGCCAGCAGTCGAAGGACATACAATGAGCAGTTCTTC. The encoded protein is CASSRRTYNEQFF. Supplemented by reference TRBV7-3 and TRBJ2-1, the full variable domain reads GAGVSQTPSNKVTEKGKYVELRCDPISGHTALYWYRQSLGQGPEFLIYFQGTGAADDSGLPNDRFFAVRPEGSVSTLKIQRTERGDSAVYLCASSRRTYNEQFFGPGTRLTVL.

This clone was detected only a few times. This chain links TRBV5-8 with TRBJ2-1, with TRBD2 matching over 12 bases. This CDR3 has 17 amino acids. Germline trimming cut 3 bases from V and 4 bases from J; bases unmatched to any gene: 8. CDR1 is SGHTS and CDR2 is YDEGEE in the germline V gene. CDR3 sequence (DNA): TGTGCCAGCAGCTCCCCAGGACTAGCGGGGCCTTACAATGAGCAGTTCTTC. Protein sequence: CASSSPGLAGPYNEQFF.

V and J are TRBV9 and TRBJ1-3, with TRBD1 matching over 10 bases. The CDR3 consists of 21 residues. Per germline, CDR1 SGDLS and CDR2 YYNGEE. Unmatched junction bases numbered 18, after V lost 3 bases and J lost 0 bases. DNA for the CDR3: TGTGCCAGCAGCGCAACCTGGGGAGACCCGGGACAGGGGAGCTCTGGAAACACCATATATTTT. This gives the protein CASSATWGDPGQGSSGNTIYF.

This clone was observed once. CDR3 sequence (DNA): TGTGCCAGCTCACTCCGGGCGGGGGGAGTAGAGCCCCAGCATTTT. It is translated as CASSLRAGGVEPQHF. This rearrangement joins TRBV18 to TRBJ1-5; TRBD1 is a possible D gene (5 bases). CDR3 length: 15 residues. Germline CDR1 is KGHSH and CDR2 is LQKENI. V lost 4 bases and J lost 8, with 18 bases in between.

The chain has TRBV27 and TRBJ2-3; TRBD2 agrees at 8 bases. Germline CDR1 and CDR2: MNHEY and SMNVEV (reference sequence). V lost 3 bases, J lost 1 base, and 0 bases stayed unmatched. The CDR3 has 14 amino acids. The CDR3 DNA is TGTGCCAGCAGTTTGACTAGCGGCACAGATACGCAGTATTTT. Translation: CASSLTSGTDTQYF.

The chain carries TRBV5-5 and TRBJ2-1, with TRBD2 matching 10 bases. CDR1 SGHKS and CDR2 YYEKEE come from the germline V gene (reference sequence). This CDR3 region has 17 residues. Germline trimming cut 4 bases from V and 5 bases from J; bases unmatched to any gene: 12. The CDR3 reads CASSMWTSGFMNNEQFF. In nucleotides, the CDR3 is TGTGCCAGCAGCATGTGGACTAGCGGTTTTATGAACAATGAGCAGTTCTTC. Combining the CDR3 with reference TRBV5-5 and TRBJ2-1 gives the whole variable domain DAGVTQSPTHLIKTRGQQVTLRCSPISGHKSVSWYQQVLGQGPQFIFQYYEKEERGRGNFPDRFSARQFPNYSSELNVNALLLGDSALYLCASSMWTSGFMNNEQFFGPGTRLTVL.

This clone appeared a single time. The chain combines TRBV4-3 with TRBJ2-7, with TRBD2 matching 11 bases. With V trimmed by 2 bases and J by 2 bases, 2 bases remained unmatched. Germline V lookup: CDR1 LGHNA, CDR2 YSLEER. The CDR3 is 15 residues long. The CDR3 nucleotides are TGCGCCAGCAGCCAACAGGGACTAGCGGCCTACGAGCAGTACTTC. Translated: CASSQQGLAAYEQYF.